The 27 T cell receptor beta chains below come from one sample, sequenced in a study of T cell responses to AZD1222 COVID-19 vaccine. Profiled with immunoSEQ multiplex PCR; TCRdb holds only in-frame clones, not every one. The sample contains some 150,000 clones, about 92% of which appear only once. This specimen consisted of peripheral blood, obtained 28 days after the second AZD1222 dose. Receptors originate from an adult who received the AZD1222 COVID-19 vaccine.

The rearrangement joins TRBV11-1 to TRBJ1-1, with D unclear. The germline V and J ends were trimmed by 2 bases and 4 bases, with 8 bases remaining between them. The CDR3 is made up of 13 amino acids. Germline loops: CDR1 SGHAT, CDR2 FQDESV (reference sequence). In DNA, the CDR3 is TGTGCCAGCAGCTTACTTGGCGGCACTGAAGCTTTCTTT. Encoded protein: CASSLLGGTEAFF.

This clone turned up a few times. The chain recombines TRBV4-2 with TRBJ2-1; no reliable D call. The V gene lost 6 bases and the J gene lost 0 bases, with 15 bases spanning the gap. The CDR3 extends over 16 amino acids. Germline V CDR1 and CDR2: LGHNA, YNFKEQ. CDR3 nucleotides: TGTGCCAGCAGTCGGACCCTCGGTGGCTCCTACAATGAGCAGTTCTTC. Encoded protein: CASSRTLGGSYNEQFF.

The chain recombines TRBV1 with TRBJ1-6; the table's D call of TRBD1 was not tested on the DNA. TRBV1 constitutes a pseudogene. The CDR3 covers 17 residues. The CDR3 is CTSSQKGRGRHNSPLHF. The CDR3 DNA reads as TGCACCAGCAGCCAGAAAGGCAGGGGGCGACATAATTCACCCCTCCACTTT.

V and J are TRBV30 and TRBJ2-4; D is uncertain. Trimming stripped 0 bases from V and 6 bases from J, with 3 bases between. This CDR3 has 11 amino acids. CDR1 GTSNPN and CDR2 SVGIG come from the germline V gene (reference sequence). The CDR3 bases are TGTGCCTGGAGTGTAGCAAACATTCAGTACTTC. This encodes CAWSVANIQYF.

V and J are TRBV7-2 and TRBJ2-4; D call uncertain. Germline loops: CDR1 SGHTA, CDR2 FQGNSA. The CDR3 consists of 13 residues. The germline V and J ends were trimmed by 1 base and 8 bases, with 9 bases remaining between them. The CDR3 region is CASSLGGTYIQYF. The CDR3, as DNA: TGTGCCAGCAGCTTAGGGGGTACTTACATTCAGTACTTC.

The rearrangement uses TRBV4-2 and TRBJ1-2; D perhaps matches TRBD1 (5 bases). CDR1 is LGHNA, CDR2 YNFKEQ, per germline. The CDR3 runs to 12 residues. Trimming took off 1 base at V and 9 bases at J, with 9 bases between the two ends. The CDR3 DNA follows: TGTGCCAGCAGCCAAGGTTCGGACAGCTACACCTTC. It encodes CASSQGSDSYTF.

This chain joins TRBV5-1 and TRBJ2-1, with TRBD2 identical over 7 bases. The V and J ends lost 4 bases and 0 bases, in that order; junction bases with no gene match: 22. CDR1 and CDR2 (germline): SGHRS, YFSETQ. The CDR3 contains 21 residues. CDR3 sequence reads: CASSNDPRDYHRRSSYNEQFF. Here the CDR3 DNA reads TGCGCCAGCAGCAATGATCCCCGGGACTACCACCGGAGGTCCTCCTACAATGAGCAGTTCTTC. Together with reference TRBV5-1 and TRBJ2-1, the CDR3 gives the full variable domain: KAGVTQTPRYLIKTRGQQVTLSCSPISGHRSVSWYQQTPGQGLQFLFEYFSETQRNKGNFPGRFSGRQFSNSRSEMNVSTLELGDSALYLCASSNDPRDYHRRSSYNEQFFGPGTRLTVL.

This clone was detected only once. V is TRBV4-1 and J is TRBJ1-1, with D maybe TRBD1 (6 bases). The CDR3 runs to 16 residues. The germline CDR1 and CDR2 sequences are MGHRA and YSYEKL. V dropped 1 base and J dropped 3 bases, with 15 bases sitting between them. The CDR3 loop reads CASSQVGTKEHTEAFF. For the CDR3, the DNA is TGCGCCAGCAGCCAAGTGGGGACAAAAGAACACACTGAAGCTTTCTTT.

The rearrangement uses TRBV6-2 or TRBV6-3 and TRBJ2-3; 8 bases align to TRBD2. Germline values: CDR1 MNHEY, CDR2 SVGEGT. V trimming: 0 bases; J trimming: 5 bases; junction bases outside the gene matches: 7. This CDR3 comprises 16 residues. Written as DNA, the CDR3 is TGTGCCAGCAGTTACTCGAGCGGGAGAACGGGAGATACGCAGTATTTT. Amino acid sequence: CASSYSSGRTGDTQYF.

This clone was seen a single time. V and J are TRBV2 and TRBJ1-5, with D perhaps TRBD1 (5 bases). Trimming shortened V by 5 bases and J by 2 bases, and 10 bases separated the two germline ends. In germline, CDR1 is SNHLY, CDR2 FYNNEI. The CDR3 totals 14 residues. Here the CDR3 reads CASSLRDGNQPQHF. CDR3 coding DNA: TGTGCCAGCAGTCTCAGGGATGGCAATCAGCCCCAGCATTTT.

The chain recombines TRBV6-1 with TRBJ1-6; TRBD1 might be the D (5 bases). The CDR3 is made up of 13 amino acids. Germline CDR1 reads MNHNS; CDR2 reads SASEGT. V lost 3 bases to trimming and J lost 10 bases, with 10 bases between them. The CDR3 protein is CASSDLGGSPLHF. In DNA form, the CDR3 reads TGTGCCAGCAGTGATTTGGGGGGGTCACCCCTCCACTTT.

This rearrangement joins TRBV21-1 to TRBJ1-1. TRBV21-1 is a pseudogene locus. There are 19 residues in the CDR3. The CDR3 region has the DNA TGTGCCAGCAGCAAAGTCGGAGGTTCGCTATCCATTGAGAACACTGAAGCTTTCTTT. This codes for CASSKVGGSLSIENTEAFF.

Written as DNA, the CDR3 is TGTGCCTGGAGACAACCGGTCAACACTGAAGCTTTCTTT. Its translation: CAWRQPVNTEAFF. The chain combines TRBV30 with TRBJ1-1; D uncertain. Trimming left V 3 bases short and J 2 bases short, with 10 bases between. There are 13 residues in the CDR3. Germline V lookup: CDR1 GTSNPN, CDR2 SVGIG (reference sequence).

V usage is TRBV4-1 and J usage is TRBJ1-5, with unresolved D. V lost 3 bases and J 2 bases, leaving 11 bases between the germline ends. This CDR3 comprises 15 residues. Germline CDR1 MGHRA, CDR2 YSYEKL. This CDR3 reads CASSHLFRGNQPQHF. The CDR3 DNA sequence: TGCGCCAGCAGCCATTTATTCAGAGGCAATCAGCCCCAGCATTTT.

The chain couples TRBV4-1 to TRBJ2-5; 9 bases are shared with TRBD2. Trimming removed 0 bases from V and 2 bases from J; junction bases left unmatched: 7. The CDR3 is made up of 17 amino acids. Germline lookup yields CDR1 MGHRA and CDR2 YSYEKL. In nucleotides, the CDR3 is TGCGCCAGCAGCCAAGATTTTAGCGGGAGATATCAAGAGACCCAGTACTTC. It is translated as CASSQDFSGRYQETQYF.

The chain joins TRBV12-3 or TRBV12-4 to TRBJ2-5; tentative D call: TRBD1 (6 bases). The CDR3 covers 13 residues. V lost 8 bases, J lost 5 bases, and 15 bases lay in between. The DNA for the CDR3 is TGTGCCAGCGGCCTGAGTCAGGGGGAGACCCAGTACTTC. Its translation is CASGLSQGETQYF.

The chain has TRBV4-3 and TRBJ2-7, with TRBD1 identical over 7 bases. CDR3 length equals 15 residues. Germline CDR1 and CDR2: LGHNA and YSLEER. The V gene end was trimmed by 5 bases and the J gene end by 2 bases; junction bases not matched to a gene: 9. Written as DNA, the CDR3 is TGCGCCAGCAGCACCGACAGGGTGGCGCCCTACGAGCAGTACTTC. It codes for CASSTDRVAPYEQYF.

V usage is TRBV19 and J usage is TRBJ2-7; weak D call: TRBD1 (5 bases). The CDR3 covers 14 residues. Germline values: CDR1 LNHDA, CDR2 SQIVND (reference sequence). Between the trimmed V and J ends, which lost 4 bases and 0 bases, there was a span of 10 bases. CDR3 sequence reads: CASSRDSDSYEQYF. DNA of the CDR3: TGTGCCAGTAGTAGAGACAGTGACTCCTACGAGCAGTACTTC.

CDR3: CASSYGGSGTEAFF. DNA for the CDR3: TGTGCCAGTAGTTACGGAGGTTCGGGCACTGAAGCTTTCTTT. This chain connects TRBV19 to TRBJ1-1; D not certain. The length of the CDR3 is 14 residues. The germline CDR1 and CDR2 sequences are LNHDA and SQIVND (reference sequence). Trimming pared 5 bases from V and 4 bases from J, leaving 14 bases between.

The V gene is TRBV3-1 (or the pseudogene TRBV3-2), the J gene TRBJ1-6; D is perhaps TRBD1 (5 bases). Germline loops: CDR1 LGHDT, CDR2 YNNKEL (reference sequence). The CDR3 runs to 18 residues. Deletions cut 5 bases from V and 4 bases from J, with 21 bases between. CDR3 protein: CASSERGRAYPYNSPLHF. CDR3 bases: TGTGCCAGCAGCGAGAGGGGCAGGGCGTACCCATATAATTCACCCCTCCACTTT.

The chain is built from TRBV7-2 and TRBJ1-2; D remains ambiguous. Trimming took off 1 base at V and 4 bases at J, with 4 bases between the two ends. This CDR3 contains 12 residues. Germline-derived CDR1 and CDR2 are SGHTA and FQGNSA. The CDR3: CASSLGFYGYTF. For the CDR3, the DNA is TGTGCCAGCAGCTTAGGCTTCTATGGCTACACCTTC.

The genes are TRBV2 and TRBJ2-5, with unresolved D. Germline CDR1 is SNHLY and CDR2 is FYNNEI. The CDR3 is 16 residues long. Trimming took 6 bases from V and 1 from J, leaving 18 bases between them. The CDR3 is CASRAPSNLGQETQYF. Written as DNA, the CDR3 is TGTGCCAGCAGGGCACCCTCAAACTTAGGCCAAGAGACCCAGTACTTC.

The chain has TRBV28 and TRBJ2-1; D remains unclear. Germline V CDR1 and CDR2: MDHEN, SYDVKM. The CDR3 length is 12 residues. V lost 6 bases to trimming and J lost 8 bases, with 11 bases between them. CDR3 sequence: CASSRLGYEQFF. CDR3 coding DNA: TGTGCCAGCAGCCGACTCGGCTATGAGCAGTTCTTC.

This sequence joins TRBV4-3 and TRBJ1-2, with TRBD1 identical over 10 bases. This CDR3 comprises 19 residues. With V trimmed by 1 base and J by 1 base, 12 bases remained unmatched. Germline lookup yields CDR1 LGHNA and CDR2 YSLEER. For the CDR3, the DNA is TGCGCCAGCAGCCAAGGGGAGACAGGGGGCGCGGTAGATAACTATGGCTACACCTTC. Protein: CASSQGETGGAVDNYGYTF.

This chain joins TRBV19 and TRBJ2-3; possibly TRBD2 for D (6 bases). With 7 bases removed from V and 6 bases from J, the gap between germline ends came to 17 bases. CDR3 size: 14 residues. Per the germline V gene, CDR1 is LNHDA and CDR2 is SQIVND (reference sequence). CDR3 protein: CASKSGPGVDTQYF. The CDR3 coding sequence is TGTGCCAGTAAAAGCGGGCCCGGAGTGGATACGCAGTATTTT.

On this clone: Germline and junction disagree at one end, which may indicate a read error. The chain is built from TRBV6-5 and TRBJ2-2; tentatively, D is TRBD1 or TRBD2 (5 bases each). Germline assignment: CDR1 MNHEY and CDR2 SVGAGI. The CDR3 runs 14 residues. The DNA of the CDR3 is TGTGCCAGCAGTTATCAGGGTGCGCACCGGGGAGCTGTTTTT. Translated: CASSYQGAHRGAVF.

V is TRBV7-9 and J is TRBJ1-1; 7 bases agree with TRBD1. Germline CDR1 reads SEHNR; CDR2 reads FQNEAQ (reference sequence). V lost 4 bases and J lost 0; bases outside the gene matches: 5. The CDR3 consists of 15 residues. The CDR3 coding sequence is TGTGCCAGCAGCTCGACAGGGATCGTGAACACTGAAGCTTTCTTT. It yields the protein CASSSTGIVNTEAFF.